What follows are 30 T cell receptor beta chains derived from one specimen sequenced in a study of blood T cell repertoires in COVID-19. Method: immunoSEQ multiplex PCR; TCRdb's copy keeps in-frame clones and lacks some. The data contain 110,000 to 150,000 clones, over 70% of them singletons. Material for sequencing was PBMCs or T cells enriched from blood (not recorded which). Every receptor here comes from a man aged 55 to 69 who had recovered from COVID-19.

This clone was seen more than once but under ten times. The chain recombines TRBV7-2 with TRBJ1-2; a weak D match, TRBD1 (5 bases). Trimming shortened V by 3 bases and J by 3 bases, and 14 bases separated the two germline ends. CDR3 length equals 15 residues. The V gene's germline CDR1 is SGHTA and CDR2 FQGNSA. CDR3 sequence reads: CASSFYYGQDYGYTF. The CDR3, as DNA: TGTGCCAGCAGCTTTTATTATGGACAAGACTATGGCTACACCTTC.

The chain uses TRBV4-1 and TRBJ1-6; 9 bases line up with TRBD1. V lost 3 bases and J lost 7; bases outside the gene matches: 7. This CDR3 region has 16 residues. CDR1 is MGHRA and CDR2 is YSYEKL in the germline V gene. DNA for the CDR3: TGCGCCAGCAGCCATTGGGGACAGGGCGCGAATTCACCCCTCCACTTT. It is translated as CASSHWGQGANSPLHF.

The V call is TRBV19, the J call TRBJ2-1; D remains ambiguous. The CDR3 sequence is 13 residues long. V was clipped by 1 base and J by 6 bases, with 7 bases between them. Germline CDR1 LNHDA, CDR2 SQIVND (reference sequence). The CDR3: CASSIGPSNEQFF. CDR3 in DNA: TGTGCCAGTAGTATAGGACCTAGCAATGAGCAGTTCTTC.

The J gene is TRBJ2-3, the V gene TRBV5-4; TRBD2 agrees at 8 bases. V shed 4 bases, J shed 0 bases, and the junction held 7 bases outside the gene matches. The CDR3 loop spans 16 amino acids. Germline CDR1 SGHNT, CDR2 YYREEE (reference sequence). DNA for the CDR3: TGTGCCAGCAGCATCCCCCGGGAGGGGAGCACAGATACGCAGTATTTT. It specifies CASSIPREGSTDTQYF.

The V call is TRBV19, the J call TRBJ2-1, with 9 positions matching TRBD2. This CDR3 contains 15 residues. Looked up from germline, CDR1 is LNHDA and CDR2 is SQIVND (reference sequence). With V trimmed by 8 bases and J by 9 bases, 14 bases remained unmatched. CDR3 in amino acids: CASGSGSVRGGEQFF. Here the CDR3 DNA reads TGTGCCAGTGGTAGCGGGAGCGTTCGGGGTGGTGAGCAGTTCTTC.

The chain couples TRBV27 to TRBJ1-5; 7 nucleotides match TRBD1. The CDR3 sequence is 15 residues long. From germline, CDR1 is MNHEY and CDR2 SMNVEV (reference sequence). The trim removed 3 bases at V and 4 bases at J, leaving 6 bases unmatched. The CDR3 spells CASSLRGDSNQPQHF. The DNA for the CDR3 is TGTGCCAGCAGTTTGCGGGGGGACAGTAATCAGCCCCAGCATTTT.

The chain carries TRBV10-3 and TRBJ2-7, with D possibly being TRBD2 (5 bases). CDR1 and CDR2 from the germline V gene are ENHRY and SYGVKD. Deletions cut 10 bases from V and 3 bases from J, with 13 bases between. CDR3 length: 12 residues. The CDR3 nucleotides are TGTGCCACTAAATCGGGGAGCTACGAGCAGTACTTC. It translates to CATKSGSYEQYF.

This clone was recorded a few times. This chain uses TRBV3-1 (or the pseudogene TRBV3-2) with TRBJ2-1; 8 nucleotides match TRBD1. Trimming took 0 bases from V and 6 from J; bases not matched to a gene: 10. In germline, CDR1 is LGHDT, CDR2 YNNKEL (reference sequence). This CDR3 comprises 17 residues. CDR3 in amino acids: CASSQDPPRGLRNEQFF. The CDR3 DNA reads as TGTGCCAGCAGCCAAGATCCCCCCAGGGGGCTACGCAATGAGCAGTTCTTC.

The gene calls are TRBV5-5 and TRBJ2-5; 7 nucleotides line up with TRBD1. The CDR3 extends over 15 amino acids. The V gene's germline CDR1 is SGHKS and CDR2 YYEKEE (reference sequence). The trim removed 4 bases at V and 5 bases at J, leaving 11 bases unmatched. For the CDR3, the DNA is TGTGCCAGCAGCGCCAAAACAGGGGACGGGGAGACCCAGTACTTC. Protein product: CASSAKTGDGETQYF.

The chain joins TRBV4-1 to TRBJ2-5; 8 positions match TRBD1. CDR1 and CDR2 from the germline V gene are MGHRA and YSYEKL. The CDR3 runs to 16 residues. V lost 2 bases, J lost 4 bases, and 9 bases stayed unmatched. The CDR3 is CASSQRQGAGRETQYF. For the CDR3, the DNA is TGCGCCAGCAGCCAACGCCAGGGGGCCGGTAGAGAGACCCAGTACTTC.

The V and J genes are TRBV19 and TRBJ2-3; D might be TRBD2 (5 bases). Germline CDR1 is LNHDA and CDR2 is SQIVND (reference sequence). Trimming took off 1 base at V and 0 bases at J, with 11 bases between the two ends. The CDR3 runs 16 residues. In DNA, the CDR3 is TGTGCCAGTAGTATAGGAGAGGAGCGGAGCACAGATACGCAGTATTTT. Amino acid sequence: CASSIGEERSTDTQYF.

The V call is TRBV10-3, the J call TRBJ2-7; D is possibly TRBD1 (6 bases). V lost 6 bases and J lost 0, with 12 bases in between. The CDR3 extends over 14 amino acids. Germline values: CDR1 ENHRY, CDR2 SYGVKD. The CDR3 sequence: CAISPGANSYEQYF. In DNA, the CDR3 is TGTGCCATCAGCCCAGGGGCGAACTCCTACGAGCAGTACTTC.

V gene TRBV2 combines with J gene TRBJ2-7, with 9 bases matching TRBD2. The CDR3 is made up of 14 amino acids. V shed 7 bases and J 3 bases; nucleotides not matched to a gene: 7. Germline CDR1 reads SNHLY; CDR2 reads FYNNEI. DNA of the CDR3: TGTGCCAGCACCCGCGGGGGGGTGGTCTACGAGCAGTACTTC. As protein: CASTRGGVVYEQYF.

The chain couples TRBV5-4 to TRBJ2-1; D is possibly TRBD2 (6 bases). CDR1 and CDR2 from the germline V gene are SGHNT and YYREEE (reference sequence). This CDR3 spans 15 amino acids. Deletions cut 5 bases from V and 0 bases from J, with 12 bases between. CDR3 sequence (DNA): TGTGCCAGCAGGGGAGGACCCAGCTCCTACAATGAGCAGTTCTTC. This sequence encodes CASRGGPSSYNEQFF.

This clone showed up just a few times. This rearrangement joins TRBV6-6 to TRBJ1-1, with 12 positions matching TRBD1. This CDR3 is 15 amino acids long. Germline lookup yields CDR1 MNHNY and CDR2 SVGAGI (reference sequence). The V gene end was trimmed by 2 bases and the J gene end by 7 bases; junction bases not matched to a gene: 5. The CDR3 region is CASSYRDRGPREAFF. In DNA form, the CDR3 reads TGTGCCAGCAGTTACCGGGACAGGGGGCCCCGTGAAGCTTTCTTT.

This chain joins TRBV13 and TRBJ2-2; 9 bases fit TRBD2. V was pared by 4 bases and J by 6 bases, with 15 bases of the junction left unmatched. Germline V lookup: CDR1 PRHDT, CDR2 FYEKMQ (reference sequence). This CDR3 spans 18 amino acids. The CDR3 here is CASSSRAHSGRVSGELFF. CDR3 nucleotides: TGTGCCAGCAGCTCCCGGGCCCATAGCGGGAGAGTGTCCGGGGAGCTGTTTTTT.

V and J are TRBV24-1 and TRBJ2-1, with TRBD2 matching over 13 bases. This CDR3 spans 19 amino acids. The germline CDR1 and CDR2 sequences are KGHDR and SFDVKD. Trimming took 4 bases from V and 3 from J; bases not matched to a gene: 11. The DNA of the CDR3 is TGTGCCACCAGTGACCGCCGGGGACTAGCGGGAAAGGACTACAATGAGCAGTTCTTC. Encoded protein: CATSDRRGLAGKDYNEQFF.

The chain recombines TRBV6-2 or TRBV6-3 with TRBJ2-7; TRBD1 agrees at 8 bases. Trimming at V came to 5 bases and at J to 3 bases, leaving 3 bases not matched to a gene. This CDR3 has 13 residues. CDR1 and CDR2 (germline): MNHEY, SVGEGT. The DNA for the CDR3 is TGTGCCAGCAGTCAGGACAGGGACTACGAGCAGTACTTC. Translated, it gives CASSQDRDYEQYF.

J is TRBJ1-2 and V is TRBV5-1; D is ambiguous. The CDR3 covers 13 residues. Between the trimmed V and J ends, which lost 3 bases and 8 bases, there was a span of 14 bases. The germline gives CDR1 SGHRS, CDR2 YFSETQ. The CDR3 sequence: CASSSPPVGGYTF. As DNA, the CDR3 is TGCGCCAGCAGCTCCCCCCCCGTCGGGGGCTACACCTTC.

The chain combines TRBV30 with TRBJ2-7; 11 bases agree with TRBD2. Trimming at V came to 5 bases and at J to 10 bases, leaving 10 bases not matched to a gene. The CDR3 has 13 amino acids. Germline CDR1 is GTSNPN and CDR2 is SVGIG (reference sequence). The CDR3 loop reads CAWAAIAGGPQYF. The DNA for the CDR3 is TGTGCCTGGGCCGCGATAGCGGGGGGGCCTCAGTACTTC.

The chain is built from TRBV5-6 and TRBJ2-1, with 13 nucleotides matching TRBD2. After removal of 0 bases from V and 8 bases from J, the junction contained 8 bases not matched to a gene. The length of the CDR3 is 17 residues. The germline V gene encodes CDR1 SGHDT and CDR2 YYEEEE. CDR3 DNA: TGTGCCAGCAGCTTGGGACTAGCGGGGGGCAGGGGGTATGAGCAGTTCTTC. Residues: CASSLGLAGGRGYEQFF.

The CDR3 nucleotides read TGCAGCGCCGGGACAGCTGGGGCCAACGTCCTGACTTTC. This encodes CSAGTAGANVLTF. The chain carries TRBV29-1 and TRBJ2-6, with 7 nucleotides matching TRBD1. This CDR3 region has 13 residues. CDR1 is SQVTM, CDR2 ANQGSEA, per germline. Trimming cost V 7 bases and J 2 bases; bases outside gene matches: 2.

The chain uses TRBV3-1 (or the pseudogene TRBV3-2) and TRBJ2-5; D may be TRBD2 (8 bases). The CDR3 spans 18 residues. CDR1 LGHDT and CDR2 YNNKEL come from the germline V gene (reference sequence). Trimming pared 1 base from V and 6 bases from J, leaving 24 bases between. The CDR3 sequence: CASSQGPATGRGVKTQYF. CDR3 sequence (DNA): TGTGCCAGCAGCCAAGGGCCCGCGACAGGGCGGGGGGTAAAGACCCAGTACTTC.

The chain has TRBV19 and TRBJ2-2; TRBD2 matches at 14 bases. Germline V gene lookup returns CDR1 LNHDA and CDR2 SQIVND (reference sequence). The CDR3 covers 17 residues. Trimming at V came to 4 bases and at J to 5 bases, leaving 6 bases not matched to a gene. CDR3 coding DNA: TGTGCCAGTAGTAGAGGACTAGCGGGAGGAGGTACCGGGGAGCTGTTTTTT. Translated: CASSRGLAGGGTGELFF.

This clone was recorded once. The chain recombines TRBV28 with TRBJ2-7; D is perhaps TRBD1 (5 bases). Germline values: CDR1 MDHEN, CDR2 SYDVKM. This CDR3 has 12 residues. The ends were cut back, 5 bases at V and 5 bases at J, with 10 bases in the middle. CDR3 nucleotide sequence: TGTGCCAGCAGTATCCCAGGGAACGAGCAGTACTTC. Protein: CASSIPGNEQYF.

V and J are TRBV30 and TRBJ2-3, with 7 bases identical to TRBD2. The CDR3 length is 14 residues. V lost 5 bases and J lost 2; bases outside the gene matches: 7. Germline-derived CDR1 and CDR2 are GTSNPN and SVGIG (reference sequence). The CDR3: CAWARERDTDTQYF. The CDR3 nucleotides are TGTGCCTGGGCCCGGGAGCGGGACACAGATACGCAGTATTTT.

CDR3 residues: CASSPGPGDRLSYGYTF. The CDR3 region has the DNA TGTGCCAGCTCACCAGGCCCCGGGGACAGGCTAAGCTATGGCTACACCTTC. This chain joins TRBV18 and TRBJ1-2; 8 bases align to TRBD1. The germline V gene has CDR1 KGHSH and CDR2 LQKENI. This CDR3 has 17 amino acids. J gave up 4 bases and V 2 bases, and 12 bases lay outside the gene matches.

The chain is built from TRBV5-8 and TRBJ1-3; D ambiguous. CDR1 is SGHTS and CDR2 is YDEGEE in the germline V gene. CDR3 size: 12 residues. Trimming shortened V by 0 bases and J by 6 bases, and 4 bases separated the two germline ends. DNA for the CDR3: TGTGCCAGCAGCTTGGTCATAAACACCATATATTTT. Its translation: CASSLVINTIYF. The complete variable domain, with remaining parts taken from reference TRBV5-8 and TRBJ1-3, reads EAGVTQSPTHLIKTRGQQATLRCSPISGHTSVYWYQQALGLGLQFLLWYDEGEERNRGNFPPRFSGRQFPNYSSELNVNALELEDSALYLCASSLVINTIYFGEGSWLTVV.

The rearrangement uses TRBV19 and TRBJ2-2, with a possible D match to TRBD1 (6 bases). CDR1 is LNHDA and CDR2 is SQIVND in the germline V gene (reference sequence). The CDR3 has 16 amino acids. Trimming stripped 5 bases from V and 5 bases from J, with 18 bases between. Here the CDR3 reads CASSVHRDFTTGELFF. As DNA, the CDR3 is TGTGCCAGTAGTGTCCACAGGGATTTCACTACCGGGGAGCTGTTTTTT.

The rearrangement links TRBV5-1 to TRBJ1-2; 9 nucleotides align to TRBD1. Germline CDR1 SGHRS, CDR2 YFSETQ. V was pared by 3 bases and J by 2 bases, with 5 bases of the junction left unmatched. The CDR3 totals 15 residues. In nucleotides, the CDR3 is TGCGCCAGCAGCTCTAGGACAGGGGCAAACTATGGCTACACCTTC. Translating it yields CASSSRTGANYGYTF.